This T cell receptor (beta chain) was sequenced during a study of blood T cell repertoires in COVID-19. This CDR3 contains 17 residues. Per germline, CDR1 SGHRS and CDR2 YFSETQ. The V segment lost 5 bases and the J segment 2 bases; nucleotides outside the gene matches: 10. In the original analysis: Estimation of nucleated cell counts was performed using reference gene primer amplification. Sequencing used immunoSEQ multiplex PCR; TCRdb keeps in-frame clones, though not all of them. That table gives V, J and clone size, and the DNA gave D and trimming. The repertoire holds some 170,000 clones, with about four fifths as singletons.

The V and J genes are TRBV5-1 and TRBJ1-5; 10 bases map to TRBD1. The sequenced sample was peripheral blood. This receptor was obtained from a man aged 60 to 69 with active or convalescent COVID-19. CDR3 sequence reads: CASRPGTGEVRNQPQHF. The CDR3 coding sequence is TGCGCCAGCAGACCCGGGACAGGGGAGGTTCGCAATCAGCCCCAGCATTTT.